This T cell receptor (beta chain) is drawn from a study of post-analysis software for immune sequencing data. Study summary: Clinical courses comprised relapsing-remitting, secondary progressive and progressive-relapsing multiple sclerosis.

General study points: Among several TRBV segments more frequent in patients than controls were TRBV5-6, TRBV5-1 and TRBV20-1.

J gave up 0 bases and V 5 bases, and 5 bases lay outside the gene matches. The germline V gene has CDR1 KGHDR and CDR2 SFDVKD. The length of the CDR3 is 18 residues. TCR beta cDNA libraries included unique molecular identifiers. From the PCR reads, TCRdb called clonotypes with MiXCR, one entry per CDR3 protein. This repertoire shows some 160,000 distinct CDR3 sequences, 30% to 45% found once; its top ten account for 28%. With respect to this clonotype: Its antigen remains unidentified.

The chain has TRBV24-1 and TRBJ2-3; 15 positions agree with TRBD2. Sequencing was performed on blood, taken after autologous hematopoietic stem cell transplantation. The TCR sequence derives from a girl aged 5 to 17 with multiple sclerosis. CDR3 nucleotide sequence: TGTGCCACCAGTGTCGGACTAGCGGGAGGGGGCAGCACAGATACGCAGTATTTT. Translated, it gives CATSVGLAGGGSTDTQYF.